This T cell receptor beta chain originates from a study of T cell repertoires in cytomegalovirus infection (dated by TCRdb to the late 2010s). In terms of the full investigation: Alongside well-studied HLA-B-restricted epitopes, the peptide stimulations were aimed at recently identified HLA-C-restricted CMV epitopes, whose presentation resists viral immunomodulation. The HLA type of each donor mattered for the analysis, because public TCR beta signatures pointed to carriage of CMV infection along with the matching HLA type.

Sequencer: Illumina HiSeq 1500. TCRdb reran the public reads through fastp at Q25 and MiXCR, keeping productive beta chains. Rows matching on CDR3 protein sequence are summarized as one entry with the most common DNA and genes. Across this sample there are 700,000 to 950,000 distinct CDR3 sequences, with approximately 32% seen only once. The ten largest account for 9.5% to 15% of the sample. The paper as a whole reports these results and caveats: In both this cohort and an independent roughly 400-donor cohort, the cumulative frequency of public TCR beta family members distinguished carriers of CMV infection plus the relevant HLA type. The ex vivo response was dominated by HLA-C-restricted CMV-specific TCR beta clonotypes, which also provided the single most frequent clonotype in two of eight donors.

The label giving this sample's treatment or condition can be read as: in vitro stimulation with specific CMV peptide epitopes to enrich CMV-specific T cells. This clonotype has more than one count but fewer than ten. The clone's antigen remains unknown. There are no base qualities to consult, and no much larger clone falls within one base. The specimen was cultured CD8+ T cells from PBMCs, collected from culture after CMV antigen stimulation. The clonotype was recovered from a human donor in good health (CMV status not recorded). Some clones in this sample may be carry-over from other donors' samples.

The sequenced DNA: TGTGCCAGCAGCTTTTTCCCCGCGAATGAGCAGTTCTTC. Its translation is CASSFFPANEQFF. The rearrangement combines TRBV7-9 with TRBJ2-1; no confident D gene assignment can be made. Per the germline V gene (reference sequence), SEHNR is the CDR1 and FQNEAQ is the CDR2. V is reduced by 3 bases and J by 7 bases, leaving a spacing of 10 bases between them. CDR3 length: 13 amino acids, cysteine to phenylalanine. Just the 39-base CDR3 DNA is kept, in frame starting at base 1. With all but the CDR3 taken from the reference TRBV7-9 and TRBJ2-1 genes, the full variable domain is: DTGVSQNPRHKITKRGQNVTFRCDPISEHNRLYWYRQTLGQGPEFLTYFQNEAQLEKSRLLSDRFSAERPKGSFSTLEIQRTEQGDSAMYLCASSFFPANEQFFGPGTRLTVL.